This is a list of T cell receptor beta chains from one sample in a study of a mutant IDH1 vaccine in newly diagnosed glioma. Their target antigens are unknown. Measured with immunoSEQ multiplex PCR; TCRdb has only the in-frame clones, and not every one. The top ten hold 7% to 10% of the sample, which has about 30,000 clones, about 85% seen once. The input for sequencing was PBMCs, taken from a glioma patient whose treatment included an IDH1 peptide vaccine. Every receptor here comes from a woman between 18 and 29 years old with glioma. Each CDR3 is given with its conserved first and last residue. A D gene is named only where the DNA matches it firmly. For some rows the clone size is stated as once, few or many, or as a class when expanded; others skip it.

clone_size | j_call | v_call | d_call | cdr3_length | cdr3_aa | cdr3_nt
. | TRBJ2-7 | TRBV4-1 | TRBD1 | 15 | CASSQVDRGSYEQYF | TGCGCCAGCAGCCAGGTTGACAGGGGATCCTACGAGCAGTACTTC
once | TRBJ2-1 | TRBV11-2 | TRBD1 | 15 | CASRPPGQGVNEQFF | TGTGCCAGCAGGCCCCCGGGACAGGGTGTCAATGAGCAGTTCTTC
. | TRBJ2-7 | TRBV6-5 | . | 12 | CASSGPLREQYF | TGTGCCAGCAGTGGACCCTTGCGCGAGCAGTACTTC
. | TRBJ1-2 | TRBV27 | . | 16 | CASSLSGGRARGGYTF | TGTGCCAGCAGTTTATCGGGGGGCAGGGCCCGCGGTGGCTACACCTTC
. | TRBJ2-7 | TRBV7-2 | . | 15 | CASSPMGPSSYEQYF | TGTGCCAGCAGCCCCATGGGGCCATCATCCTACGAGCAGTACTTC
. | TRBJ2-4 | TRBV5-1 | . | 15 | CASSLGGGAQNIQYF | TGCGCCAGCAGCCTCGGAGGTGGGGCGCAAAACATTCAGTACTTC
. | TRBJ1-5 | TRBV5-4 | . | 15 | CASSLNSSPDQPQHF | TGTGCCAGCAGCTTGAATAGCTCCCCCGATCAGCCCCAGCATTTT
. | TRBJ2-1 | TRBV4-1 | TRBD2 | 16 | CASSQELTSGIDEQFF | TGCGCCAGCAGCCAGGAGCTGACTAGCGGGATTGATGAGCAGTTCTTC
. | TRBJ2-3 | TRBV7-9 | TRBD2 | 15 | CASSLEAGLTDTQYF | TGTGCCAGCAGCTTAGAAGCGGGACTTACAGATACGCAGTATTTT
. | TRBJ1-3 | TRBV5-1 | TRBD1 | 15 | CASSLVGQSGNTIYF | TGCGCCAGCAGCTTGGTGGGACAGTCTGGAAACACCATATATTTT
. | TRBJ1-3 | TRBV6-1 | TRBD1 | 15 | CASSRGVNSGNTIYF | TGTGCCAGCAGCAGGGGGGTGAACTCTGGAAACACCATATATTTT
once | TRBJ1-2 | TRBV19 | . | 17 | CASSTRPDSSRNYGYTF | TGTGCCAGTAGTACTCGCCCCGACAGTTCCCGGAACTATGGCTACACCTTC
. | TRBJ2-3 | TRBV19 | . | 13 | CASSTLPADTQYF | TGTGCCAGTAGTACCCTCCCTGCAGATACGCAGTATTTT
. | TRBJ1-1 | TRBV5-6 | . | 13 | CASRYVSTSEAFF | TGTGCCAGCAGATATGTCTCTACTTCTGAAGCTTTCTTT
few | TRBJ1-1 | TRBV25-1 | . | 14 | CASIGAGMGTEAFF | TGTGCCAGCATCGGTGCAGGGATGGGAACTGAAGCTTTCTTT
. | TRBJ2-5 | TRBV28 | . | 13 | CASRPGTKETQYF | TGTGCCAGCAGGCCCGGGACGAAGGAGACCCAGTACTTC
. | TRBJ1-3 | TRBV2 | . | 15 | CASSGGSYAGNTIYF | TGTGCCAGCAGTGGGGGGAGCTATGCTGGAAACACCATATATTTT
few | TRBJ1-1 | TRBV2 | . | 16 | CASSDVAGSVNTEAFF | TGTGCCAGCAGTGATGTGGCAGGGAGTGTGAACACTGAAGCTTTCTTT
. | TRBJ2-2 | TRBV4-2 | TRBD2 | 17 | CASSQELAGGFTGELFF | TGTGCCAGCAGCCAAGAACTAGCGGGAGGTTTCACCGGGGAGCTGTTTTTT
. | TRBJ2-3 | TRBV6-5 | . | 14 | CASSYRSYTDTQYF | TGTGCCAGCAGTTACAGGAGCTACACAGATACGCAGTATTTT
. | TRBJ1-1 | TRBV19 | . | 12 | CASRDGYTEAFF | TGTGCCAGTAGAGACGGTTACACTGAAGCTTTCTTT
. | TRBJ1-4 | TRBV18 | . | 12 | CASQTGGEKLFF | TGTGCCAGCCAGACTGGGGGTGAAAAACTGTTTTTT
. | TRBJ2-1 | TRBV6-1 | . | 15 | CASSEQGGSYNEQFF | TGTGCCAGCAGTGAACAAGGGGGATCCTACAATGAGCAGTTCTTC
. | TRBJ2-5 | TRBV4-1 | . | 16 | CASSQDLSGIQETQYF | TGCGCCAGCAGCCAAGATCTCTCCGGGATCCAAGAGACCCAGTACTTC
. | TRBJ1-1 | TRBV27 | TRBD1 | 13 | CASSSSGGTEAFF | TGTGCCAGCAGTTCCTCAGGGGGCACTGAAGCTTTCTTT
. | TRBJ2-1 | TRBV5-1 | . | 13 | CASKETVGDEQFF | TGCGCCAGCAAAGAGACTGTTGGCGATGAGCAGTTCTTC
. | TRBJ2-5 | TRBV5-6 | TRBD2 | 14 | CASDSGLRKETQYF | TGTGCCAGCGATTCGGGACTACGTAAAGAGACCCAGTACTTC
. | TRBJ1-1 | TRBV7-6 | . | 13 | CASSPRGGTEAFF | TGTGCCAGCAGCCCGAGGGGCGGCACTGAAGCTTTCTTT
. | TRBJ1-1 | TRBV5-5 | TRBD1 | 15 | CASSLGGTGRTEAFF | TGTGCCAGCAGCTTGGGGGGGACAGGGCGAACTGAAGCTTTCTTT
once | TRBJ2-6 | TRBV18 | . | 14 | CASSTRGGANVLTF | TGTGCCAGCTCAACACGAGGTGGGGCCAACGTCCTGACTTTC
medium-sized | TRBJ1-5 | TRBV2 | . | 14 | CASSEPPSNQPQHF | TGTGCCAGCAGTGAACCCCCTAGCAATCAGCCCCAGCATTTT
once | TRBJ1-6 | TRBV6-5 | . | 14 | CASCGSSQGLLLHF | TGTGCCAGCTGCGGTTCGTCGCAGGGACTTCTCCTCCACTTT
. | TRBJ2-1 | TRBV4-1 | . | 14 | CASSQDSSYNEQFF | TGCGCCAGCAGCCAAGATAGCAGCTACAATGAGCAGTTCTTC
. | TRBJ2-7 | TRBV6-1 | . | 13 | CASSDLMRYEQYF | TGTGCCAGCAGTGACCTGATGCGCTACGAGCAGTACTTC
. | TRBJ1-1 | TRBV5-8 | . | 12 | CASSSSQGRAFF | TGTGCCAGCAGCTCGTCACAGGGCAGAGCTTTCTTT
. | TRBJ2-3 | TRBV6-4 | TRBD2 | 15 | CASSEDGGSADTQYF | TGTGCCAGCAGTGAAGACGGCGGGAGTGCAGATACGCAGTATTTT
. | TRBJ2-1 | TRBV2 | TRBD2 | 17 | CASSGQGLAGSYNEQFF | TGTGCCAGCAGTGGGCAGGGACTAGCAGGATCCTACAATGAGCAGTTCTTC
. | TRBJ2-7 | TRBV27 | . | 14 | CASSSIGLALEQYF | TGTGCCAGCAGTTCCATCGGTCTAGCTCTCGAGCAGTACTTC
. | TRBJ1-2 | TRBV7-9 | . | 16 | CASSLAYPRGAYGYTF | TGTGCCAGCAGCTTAGCCTACCCCAGGGGAGCCTATGGCTACACCTTC
. | TRBJ2-3 | TRBV7-9 | . | 12 | CASSLQADTQYF | TGTGCCAGCAGCTTACAGGCAGATACGCAGTATTTT
once | TRBJ2-3 | TRBV2 | . | 18 | CASSAPNRQIQATDTQYF | TGTGCCAGCAGTGCGCCCAACCGACAGATTCAAGCCACAGATACGCAGTATTTT
. | TRBJ1-2 | TRBV7-9 | . | 12 | CASSGWDHGYTF | TGTGCCAGCAGCGGTTGGGATCATGGCTACACCTTC
. | TRBJ2-1 | TRBV7-6 | TRBD2 | 17 | CASSLALIAGVSNEQFF | TGTGCCAGCAGCTTAGCGCTTATAGCGGGAGTATCAAATGAGCAGTTCTTC
. | TRBJ1-3 | TRBV19 | . | 14 | CASSMPGSGNTIYF | TGTGCCAGTAGTATGCCAGGGTCTGGAAACACCATATATTTT
. | TRBJ2-1 | TRBV7-8 | TRBD2 | 16 | CASSSWTSGDYNEQFF | TGTGCCAGCAGCTCCTGGACTAGCGGGGACTACAATGAGCAGTTCTTC
. | TRBJ2-2 | TRBV19 | TRBD1 | 14 | CASTQQGGTGELFF | TGTGCCAGTACCCAACAGGGGGGCACCGGGGAGCTGTTTTTT
. | TRBJ1-4 | TRBV5-6 | . | 16 | CASRRRGRQLNEKLFF | TGTGCCAGCAGAAGGAGGGGGAGACAGCTTAATGAAAAACTGTTTTTT
. | TRBJ1-2 | TRBV14 | . | 13 | CASSHQGYYGYTF | TGTGCCAGCAGCCACCAGGGCTACTATGGCTACACCTTC
. | TRBJ2-3 | TRBV15 | . | 13 | CATQRTNTDTQYF | TGTGCCACCCAGCGGACCAACACAGATACGCAGTATTTT
. | TRBJ1-4 | TRBV19 | . | 11 | CASSIGEKLFF | TGTGCCAGTAGTATTGGTGAAAAACTGTTTTTT